What follows describes a single TCR beta chain. Runs used v3.0 of the immunoSEQ assay and were done at survey level. Method: immunoSEQ multiplex PCR; TCRdb's copy keeps in-frame clones and lacks some. The table lists over 40,000 clones, more than 90% of them singletons, with 2.7% in the top ten. The source of the sample is a study of long-term antiretroviral therapy in people with HIV. The germline V and J ends were trimmed by 0 bases and 0 bases, with 12 bases remaining between them. The CDR3 runs 18 residues. Germline V gene sequence: CDR1 LNHDA, CDR2 SQIVND (reference sequence). The origin of this receptor is a woman between 45 and 60 years old with HIV. V gene TRBV19 combines with J gene TRBJ2-6; possible D gene TRBD1, 6 bases. The specimen was unsorted PBMCs, collected 3.7 years after starting antiretroviral therapy. The CDR3 bases are TGTGCCAGTAGTATAGATGGGGGCAGCCCCTCTGGGGCCAACGTCCTGACTTTC. It yields the protein CASSIDGGSPSGANVLTF. The entire variable domain, with the rest obtained from reference TRBV19 and TRBJ2-6, is as follows: DGGITQSPKYLFRKEGQNVTLSCEQNLNHDAMYWYRQDPGQGLRLIYYSQIVNDFQKGDIAEGYSVSREKKESFPLTVTSAQKNPTAFYLCASSIDGGSPSGANVLTFGAGSRLTVL.